This TCR beta chain emerged from a study of Ad26.COV2.S vaccination and SARS-CoV-2 variants. The CDR3 is 15 residues long. Germline CDR1 is SGHNT and CDR2 is YYREEE (reference sequence). Trimming cost V 3 bases and J 1 base, with 13 bases left between them. Specified treatment: over 15 received Ad26.COV2.S at low or high dose, single or two shots; 5 received placebo; per-sample allocation not given. Sampling occurred on day 63 after the first vaccine or placebo injection. SARS-CoV-2 spike from the Wuhan strain was encoded by the vaccine, an Ad26 vector. Only in-frame clones appear in the TCRdb table, and some are missing; sequencing was by immunoSEQ multiplex PCR. The repertoire consists of approximately 410,000 clones, with 88% occurring once and the leading ten covering about 3.5%.

The source was peripheral blood, collected in a trial of Ad26.COV2.S vaccine versus placebo. The receptor was derived from a person between 18 and 65 years old who received the Ad26.COV2.S COVID-19 vaccine or a placebo. This rearrangement joins TRBV5-4 to TRBJ1-2; D is possibly TRBD1 (5 bases). CDR3 sequence reads: CASSSPGGVNYGYTF. CDR3 DNA sequence: TGTGCCAGCAGCTCTCCGGGGGGTGTTAACTATGGCTACACCTTC.